What follows are 8 T cell receptor beta chains derived from one specimen sequenced in a study of control samples from healthy donors and cancer patients. Method: immunoSEQ multiplex PCR; TCRdb's copy keeps in-frame clones and lacks some. The data contain some 220,000 clones, 90% to 95% of them singletons. Sequenced material: blood. These TCRs come from a man aged 50 to 60 in good health.

The rearrangement links TRBV15 to TRBJ2-1; TRBD2 agrees at 9 bases. Germline lookup yields CDR1 LNHNV and CDR2 YYDKDF (reference sequence). There are 17 residues in the CDR3. V lost 0 bases, J lost 4 bases, and 7 bases stayed unmatched. The CDR3 nucleotides are TGTGCCACCAGCAGAGATCTTGCGGGGGGGCTGTACAATGAGCAGTTCTTC. Amino acid sequence: CATSRDLAGGLYNEQFF.

The chain is built from TRBV6-6 and TRBJ2-1; tentatively, D is TRBD2 (6 bases). V was clipped by 8 bases and J by 5 bases, with 13 bases between them. The CDR3 loop spans 13 amino acids. CDR1 and CDR2 (germline): MNHNY, SVGAGI (reference sequence). The CDR3 nucleotides are TGTGCCAGCCGGGACTCACAAGACAATGAGCAGTTCTTC. Protein product: CASRDSQDNEQFF.

This chain connects TRBV11-2 to TRBJ2-5; 10 nucleotides line up with TRBD1. This CDR3 is 14 amino acids long. Unmatched junction bases numbered 4, after V lost 5 bases and J lost 4 bases. Germline V lookup: CDR1 SGHAT, CDR2 FQNNGV. The CDR3 loop reads CASSLRTGGETQYF. The CDR3, as DNA: TGTGCCAGCAGCCTCAGGACAGGGGGAGAGACCCAGTACTTC.

This clone was recorded once. The chain employs TRBV5-1 and TRBJ1-6, with D unclear. V was cut by 1 base and J by 0 bases, with 8 bases left in between. CDR3 length: 16 amino acids. Germline CDR1 is SGHRS and CDR2 is YFSETQ. CDR3 residues: CASSLSQSSYNSPLHF. CDR3 bases: TGCGCCAGCAGCTTGAGCCAGAGCTCCTATAATTCACCCCTCCACTTT.

This chain uses TRBV7-2 with TRBJ2-3, with TRBD2 matching over 9 bases. CDR1 and CDR2 (germline): SGHTA, FQGNSA. This CDR3 comprises 16 residues. Trimming at V came to 4 bases and at J to 4 bases, leaving 9 bases not matched to a gene. The CDR3 is CASSSASGAVPDTQYF. The CDR3, as DNA: TGTGCCAGCAGCTCTGCTAGCGGGGCGGTCCCAGATACGCAGTATTTT.

This chain connects TRBV5-1 to TRBJ2-7, with 7 nucleotides matching TRBD1. Germline CDR1 SGHRS, CDR2 YFSETQ. This CDR3 spans 15 amino acids. Trimming cost V 0 bases and J 0 bases; bases outside gene matches: 3. CDR3 in amino acids: CASSLVAGGSYEQYF. The CDR3 DNA reads TGCGCCAGCAGCTTGGTGGCAGGGGGCTCCTACGAGCAGTACTTC. The entire variable domain, with the rest obtained from reference TRBV5-1 and TRBJ2-7, is as follows: KAGVTQTPRYLIKTRGQQVTLSCSPISGHRSVSWYQQTPGQGLQFLFEYFSETQRNKGNFPGRFSGRQFSNSRSEMNVSTLELGDSALYLCASSLVAGGSYEQYFGPGTRLTVT.

J is TRBJ2-7 and V is TRBV18; TRBD1 or TRBD2 may be the D gene (5 bases each). V was pared by 1 base and J by 4 bases, with 14 bases between. Germline-derived CDR1 and CDR2 are KGHSH and LQKENI. The length of the CDR3 is 15 residues. CDR3: CASSPLQGRGYEQYF. CDR3 DNA: TGTGCCAGCTCACCACTCCAGGGCCGGGGTTACGAGCAGTACTTC.

V gene TRBV19 combines with J gene TRBJ1-3; D ambiguous. Germline V CDR1 and CDR2: LNHDA, SQIVND (reference sequence). V lost 6 bases and J 2 bases, leaving 20 bases between the germline ends. CDR3 size: 17 residues. CDR3 DNA sequence: TGTGCCAGTAGCCTTTTAGGCGGCAGGATTACTGGAAACACCATATATTTT. This codes for CASSLLGGRITGNTIYF.